The present T cell receptor (beta chain) was sequenced within a study of blood T cell repertoires in COVID-19. Study-level information: Both acute and convalescent COVID-19 samples were obtained from the United States, Italy and Spain. The analysed material was cDNA or gDNA that came from T cells, B-cell-depleted T cells, or PBMCs.

Trimming took off 5 bases at V and 1 base at J, with 9 bases between the two ends. Per the germline V gene, CDR1 is MNHEY and CDR2 is SVGEGT. The CDR3 is 13 amino acids. Authors' processing steps: It was from reference gene primer amplification that nucleated cell counts were estimated. Some clones are missing from TCRdb's copy, which holds only in-frame ones; the method was immunoSEQ multiplex PCR. Clonal size and the V and J genes are those of that table, whereas D and trimming came from the DNA. The profile shows a few hundred thousand clones, 88% of them singletons. The receptor was isolated from a man between 18 and 29 years old with active or convalescent COVID-19. The rearrangement links TRBV6-2 or TRBV6-3 to TRBJ2-7; a possible D gene is TRBD1 (5 bases). Sequenced material: peripheral blood. CDR3 in amino acids: CASSATASYEQYF. The CDR3 region has the DNA TGTGCCAGCAGTGCGACAGCATCCTACGAGCAGTACTTC.